A selection of T cell receptor beta chains follows, all from one sample in a study of blood T cells in healthy people across ages. TCRdb independently ran MiXCR on the 5' RACE reads; one entry per CDR3 protein. The data contain 1.6 million or so distinct CDR3 sequences, about 35% of them singletons. Sequenced sample: blood. These receptor sequences come from a woman aged 25 to 39 in good health. Both conserved end residues are part of each CDR3. A D gene is named only where the DNA matches it firmly. Clone size is not always given. Where it is, it says once, few, many or a class for expanded clones.

V	D	size	J	DNA	CDR3
TRBV27	NA	many	TRBJ2-3	TGTGCCAGCAGCTTAAGTACGACAGATACGCAGTATTTT	CASSLSTTDTQYF
TRBV19	NA	NA	TRBJ2-7	TGTGCCAGTAGTATAGGAGGACAGACAGGTTGGTACGAGCAGTACTTC	CASSIGGQTGWYEQYF
TRBV4-1	NA	NA	TRBJ2-1	TGCGCCAGCAGCCAAGATCTCAATTACTACAATGAGCAGTTCTTC	CASSQDLNYYNEQFF
TRBV7-6	NA	NA	TRBJ1-1	TGTGCCAGCAGCTCGCACTTGGACCCGTCCCAGAACACTGAAGCTTTCTTT	CASSSHLDPSQNTEAFF
TRBV29-1	NA	NA	TRBJ1-4	TGCAGCGTTGAAGAGAGCCGACAGGTCGGGTTTTTT	CSVEESRQVGFF
TRBV12-3/TRBV12-4	NA	NA	TRBJ2-7	TGTGCCAGCAGACGGACAGACTACAAGCGGTACTTC	CASRRTDYKRYF
TRBV4-1	NA	NA	TRBJ1-5	TGCGCCAGCAGCCAAGTTCCCGCGGGCTCCGGTAGCAATCAGCCCCAGCATTTT	CASSQVPAGSGSNQPQHF
TRBV7-9	NA	few	TRBJ2-3	TGTGCCAGCAGCTTAGGACCGGACAGTCATACGCAGTATTTT	CASSLGPDSHTQYF
TRBV28	NA	NA	TRBJ2-1	TGTGCCAGCAGTAACCCCTCCAGCTCCTACAATGAGCAGTTCTTC	CASSNPSSSYNEQFF
TRBV27	NA	few	TRBJ2-1	TGTGCCAGCACTTCGGGGACGAACTCCTACAATGAGCAGTTCTTC	CASTSGTNSYNEQFF
TRBV6-1	TRBD1	NA	TRBJ2-7	TGTGCCAGCAAGGTCTATGGGACAGGTCGATACGAGCAGTACTTC	CASKVYGTGRYEQYF
TRBV12-3/TRBV12-4	NA	NA	TRBJ1-1	TGTGCCAGCAGCCCCGGGCGATCCGCTTTCTTT	CASSPGRSAFF
TRBV7-3	TRBD2	few	TRBJ2-1	TGTGCCAGCAGCATAAGCGGGGGGGCCTCCAATGAGCAGTTCTTC	CASSISGGASNEQFF
TRBV6-6	NA	few	TRBJ2-7	TGTGCCAGCAGCCGAGGGGAGGTTTACGAGCAGTACTTC	CASSRGEVYEQYF
TRBV9	NA	NA	TRBJ2-1	TGTGCCAGCAGCACGAACAGGGTTCGGGCCCAGCCCTACTACAATGAGCAGTTCTTC	CASSTNRVRAQPYYNEQFF
TRBV29-1	TRBD1	NA	TRBJ2-2	TGCAGCGTTGCAGGGGGCGCAAGTATCGGGGAGCTGTTTTTT	CSVAGGASIGELFF
TRBV20-1	NA	NA	TRBJ1-5	TGCAGTGCTATCGGAACTAATAGCAATCAGCCCCAGCATTTT	CSAIGTNSNQPQHF
TRBV5-6	TRBD1	few	TRBJ1-2	TGTGCCAGCAGCTTGCCCCATACAGGGGGCGGCTACACCTTC	CASSLPHTGGGYTF
TRBV4-1	NA	NA	TRBJ1-4	TGCGCCAGCAGCCAAGAGGGAGGGACTGAAAAACTGTTTTTT	CASSQEGGTEKLFF
TRBV4-2	TRBD2	NA	TRBJ2-3	TGTGCCAGCAGCCAAGATGCGGTAGCGGGGGGCGGGGATACGCAGTATTTT	CASSQDAVAGGGDTQYF
TRBV6-1	TRBD2	few	TRBJ2-3	TGTGCCAGCAGTCGTGGGCGTCTAGCGGGGGGGTACACAGATACGCAGTATTTT	CASSRGRLAGGYTDTQYF
TRBV7-9	TRBD1	NA	TRBJ1-2	TGTGCCAGCAGCTTACCGGGACAGGACTATGGCTACACCTTC	CASSLPGQDYGYTF
TRBV9	TRBD2	many	TRBJ2-1	TGTGCCAGCAGCAGAAGCGGGGTCCAAGGTAATGAGCAGTTCTTC	CASSRSGVQGNEQFF
TRBV20-1	NA	NA	TRBJ2-3	TGCAGTGCTAGAGTCCAGGGGGGTGATACGCAGTATTTT	CSARVQGGDTQYF
TRBV3-1	TRBD1	NA	TRBJ1-5	TGTGCCAGCAGCAAACAGGGGGACGGTCAGCCCCAGCATTTT	CASSKQGDGQPQHF
TRBV28	TRBD2	few	TRBJ2-7	TGTGCCAGCAGCGGGACTAGCGATTCCTACGAGCAGTACTTC	CASSGTSDSYEQYF
TRBV11-2	NA	NA	TRBJ2-1	TGTGCCAGCAGCTTAGGCCGGGCCTTATTGATGAGCTCCTACAATGAGCAGTTCTTC	CASSLGRALLMSSYNEQFF
TRBV5-1	TRBD2	NA	TRBJ2-5	TGCGCCAGCAGCTCGACTAGCACGCGAGAGACCCAGTACTTC	CASSSTSTRETQYF
TRBV20-1	TRBD2	few	TRBJ2-3	TGCAGTGCTAGACCGAAGCCCTCGTTAGCGGGAGGATGGAATACGCAGTATTTT	CSARPKPSLAGGWNTQYF
TRBV20-1	TRBD2	few	TRBJ2-1	TGCAGTGCCCCGGGACTAGCGGGGGCCGCCTTTGAGCAGTTCTTC	CSAPGLAGAAFEQFF
TRBV6-1	NA	few	TRBJ1-1	TGTGCCAGCAGTGAAATTTGGTACGGGACTGAAGCTTTCTTT	CASSEIWYGTEAFF
TRBV20-1	NA	NA	TRBJ1-4	TGCAGTGCTAGGGACGACGTTAATGAAAAACTGTTTTTT	CSARDDVNEKLFF
TRBV5-1	TRBD2	NA	TRBJ2-3	TGCGCCAGCAGCTGGAGTAGCGGGGGGGCCTCAGATACGCAGTATTTT	CASSWSSGGASDTQYF
TRBV7-9	NA	NA	TRBJ2-3	TGTGCCAGCAGCTTATGGAGCACAGGTACGCAGTATTTT	CASSLWSTGTQYF
TRBV28	TRBD2	many	TRBJ2-5	TGTGCCAGCAGTCGCCTAGCGGGAGAGACCCAGTACTTC	CASSRLAGETQYF
TRBV15	NA	NA	TRBJ2-7	TGTGCCACCAGCCTAACGACAGACTCCTACGAGCAGTACTTC	CATSLTTDSYEQYF
TRBV11-2	NA	NA	TRBJ2-5	TGTGCCAGCAGCTTAGGACTAACGAGGACCCAAGAGACCCAGTACTTC	CASSLGLTRTQETQYF
TRBV20-1	TRBD2	NA	TRBJ2-7	TGCAGTGCTAGAGATTCTAGCGGGAGGAGGAACGAGCAGTACTTC	CSARDSSGRRNEQYF
TRBV29-1	NA	NA	TRBJ2-3	TGCAGCGTTGCGGGCGGGATTCAGACTAGCACAGATACGCAGTATTTT	CSVAGGIQTSTDTQYF
TRBV4-2	NA	NA	TRBJ2-2	TGTGCCAGCAGCCAAGATGAGTTCTCCGGGGAGCTGTTTTTT	CASSQDEFSGELFF
TRBV7-8	NA	few	TRBJ2-5	TGTGCCAGCATATCTCTCCAAGGGGGGGAATACGAGACCCAGTACTTC	CASISLQGGEYETQYF
TRBV20-1	NA	NA	TRBJ1-6	TGCAGTGCTAGAGAGCAAAATAATTCACCCCTCCACTTT	CSAREQNNSPLHF
TRBV20-1	NA	NA	TRBJ1-1	TGCAGTGCAAGGGGGGGGGAAAACACTGAAGCTTTCTTT	CSARGGENTEAFF
TRBV4-1	NA	NA	TRBJ2-7	TGCGCCAGCAGCCAAGATAGATATTACGAGCAGTACTTC	CASSQDRYYEQYF
TRBV7-8	NA	few	TRBJ2-3	TGTGCCAGCAGCTTATTCGACGAAGATACGCAGTATTTT	CASSLFDEDTQYF
TRBV10-3	TRBD2	many	TRBJ2-7	TGTGCCATCAGTATGACTAGCGGCAACTCCTACGAGCAGTACTTC	CAISMTSGNSYEQYF
TRBV27	TRBD2	few	TRBJ2-1	TGTGCCAGCAGTTTTCAGGGCGGGAGGGCCAGTGAGCAGTTCTTC	CASSFQGGRASEQFF
TRBV9	TRBD2	few	TRBJ2-1	TGTGCCAGCAGCATGGGGACTAGCGTGAATGAGCAGTTCTTC	CASSMGTSVNEQFF
TRBV20-1	NA	many	TRBJ2-7	TGCAGTGCTAGCACGGGACCCTACGAGCAGTACTTC	CSASTGPYEQYF
TRBV4-1	NA	many	TRBJ2-7	TGCGCCAGCAGCCAAGATGCGGGTAACAACGAGCAGTACTTC	CASSQDAGNNEQYF
TRBV12-3/TRBV12-4	NA	NA	TRBJ2-5	TGTGCCAACAGTTTCACTAGGGCGGGCGCGACCCAGTACTTC	CANSFTRAGATQYF
TRBV28	TRBD2	NA	TRBJ2-7	TGTGCCAGCAGTTCCCCTGGGACTAGCGGTTACGAGCAGTACTTC	CASSSPGTSGYEQYF
TRBV30	NA	NA	TRBJ2-7	TGTGCCCGGGGCCAGACCGTCTCCGAGCAGTACTTC	CARGQTVSEQYF